The clone carrying this T cell receptor beta chain appeared a single time. This sample was taken from a study of blood T cell repertoires in COVID-19. As for the study in general: The United States, Italy and Spain provided the acute and convalescent COVID-19 samples. T cells, B-cell-depleted T cells, or PBMCs provided the cDNA or gDNA that served as material.

Method: immunoSEQ multiplex PCR; TCRdb's copy keeps in-frame clones and lacks some. The sample holds fewer than 350,000 clones, 86% seen once. Trimming at V came to 4 bases and at J to 7 bases, leaving 7 bases not matched to a gene. The length of the CDR3 is 16 residues. Looked up from germline, CDR1 is MNHNS and CDR2 is SASEGT. The sequencing sample was made of peripheral blood. This sequence was found in a woman aged 25-40 years with COVID-19, enrolled during active disease. V usage is TRBV6-1 and J usage is TRBJ2-1, with TRBD2 matching 13 bases. In nucleotides, the CDR3 is TGTGCCAGCAGTGCCCGACTAGCGGGGGGTGAGAATGAGCAGTTCTTC. It is translated as CASSARLAGGENEQFF.